The 29 T cell receptor beta chains given below trace back to one sample, sequenced in a study of shared T cell receptors in the human thymus. The repertoire was sequenced with immunoSEQ multiplex PCR; TCRdb's copy has only in-frame clones and lacks some. The sample contains about 660,000 clones, about 87% of which appear only once. These data were likewise used in another study, on human thymus T cells.

The sequenced sample was thymocytes. The receptors shown here come from a boy in the first two years of life with a congenital heart defect.

The CDR3 sequence is CASSLAQNNQPQHF. The CDR3 DNA reads as TGTGCCAGCAGCTTAGCCCAGAACAATCAGCCCCAGCATTTT. The chain couples TRBV11-2 to TRBJ1-5; D is uncertain. V lost 1 base, J lost 3 bases, and 7 bases lay in between. There are 14 residues in the CDR3. From germline, CDR1 is SGHAT and CDR2 FQNNGV.

V and J are TRBV4-3 and TRBJ2-7; 8 nucleotides match TRBD1. CDR1 is LGHNA and CDR2 is YSLEER in the germline V gene. The CDR3 contains 20 residues. V was clipped by 3 bases and J by 4 bases; unmatched bases: 23. The CDR3 nucleotides read TGCGCCAGCAGCCACCATCCCACGGGGGCGGACAGGGTGGGAGTATACGAGCAGTACTTC. As protein: CASSHHPTGADRVGVYEQYF.

The V call is TRBV7-9, the J call TRBJ2-2; perhaps TRBD1 as D (5 bases). The CDR3 sequence is 15 residues long. Germline V gene data show CDR1 as SEHNR and CDR2 as FQNEAQ (reference sequence). Trimming took off 10 bases at V and 1 base at J, with 16 bases between the two ends. CDR3 nucleotide sequence: TGTGCCACCCAGCGTTTTACAGGGAACACCGGGGAGCTGTTTTTT. This sequence encodes CATQRFTGNTGELFF. The full variable domain, rest sourced from reference TRBV7-9 and TRBJ2-2, is DTGVSQNPRHKITKRGQNVTFRCDPISEHNRLYWYRQTLGQGPEFLTYFQNEAQLEKSRLLSDRFSAERPKGSFSTLEIQRTEQGDSAMYLCATQRFTGNTGELFFGEGSRLTVL.

This clone was counted between two and nine times. The rearrangement links TRBV19 to TRBJ1-2, with a weak D call TRBD1 (6 bases). V shed 4 bases and J shed 8 bases, with 11 bases lying between them. The CDR3 runs to 12 residues. Germline loops: CDR1 LNHDA, CDR2 SQIVND (reference sequence). CDR3 DNA sequence: TGTGCCAGTAGTACAGGGGTAGGAGGCTACACCTTC. This codes for CASSTGVGGYTF.

The V and J genes are TRBV5-8 and TRBJ2-7, with 7 bases matching TRBD1. V trimming: 6 bases; J trimming: 2 bases; junction bases outside the gene matches: 5. Per the germline V gene, CDR1 is SGHTS and CDR2 is YDEGEE. CDR3 length: 13 residues. The chain's CDR3 is CASTRDSPYEQYF. In nucleotides, the CDR3 is TGTGCCAGCACCCGGGACAGCCCCTACGAGCAGTACTTC.

This rearrangement joins TRBV10-2 to TRBJ2-5; 9 bases line up with TRBD2. J gave up 5 bases and V 0 bases, and 7 bases lay outside the gene matches. The CDR3 sequence is 16 residues long. Germline V gene data show CDR1 as WSHSY and CDR2 as SAAADI. The CDR3 reads CASSESMREGEETQYF. DNA for the CDR3: TGCGCCAGCAGTGAGTCGATGCGGGAGGGCGAGGAGACCCAGTACTTC.

The rearrangement links TRBV27 to TRBJ2-1, with 8 bases aligning to TRBD2. Germline loops: CDR1 MNHEY, CDR2 SMNVEV (reference sequence). CDR3 length: 14 amino acids. Trimming took 6 bases from V and 2 from J; bases not matched to a gene: 3. CDR3 in amino acids: CASRGLGAYNEQFF. The CDR3, as DNA: TGTGCCAGCAGGGGACTAGGGGCCTACAATGAGCAGTTCTTC.

The CDR3 sequence is CASSLLGQEANSPLHF. As DNA, the CDR3 is TGTGCCAGCTCACTTTTGGGACAGGAGGCGAATTCACCCCTCCACTTT. V and J are TRBV18 and TRBJ1-6, with 8 positions matching TRBD1. The J segment lost 7 bases and the V segment lost 4 bases, leaving 9 bases of the junction unmatched. The CDR3 has 16 amino acids. Germline V gene sequence: CDR1 KGHSH, CDR2 LQKENI.

The V and J genes are TRBV18 and TRBJ2-7, with 8 nucleotides matching TRBD1. Trimming at V came to 4 bases and at J to 4 bases, leaving 9 bases not matched to a gene. The CDR3 sequence is 15 residues long. Germline V gives CDR1 KGHSH, CDR2 LQKENI. The CDR3 nucleotides read TGTGCCAGCTCACTCACAAGGACAGGGACGTACGAGCAGTACTTC. The encoded protein is CASSLTRTGTYEQYF.

The V call is TRBV28, the J call TRBJ1-2, with 7 bases identical to TRBD1. The CDR3 is 13 residues long. The ends lost 6 bases at V and 4 bases at J; junction bases unmatched: 5. The germline V gene encodes CDR1 MDHEN and CDR2 SYDVKM. CDR3 in amino acids: CASSLGQIYGYTF. In DNA, the CDR3 is TGTGCCAGCAGCTTGGGACAGATCTATGGCTACACCTTC.

V usage is TRBV4-1 and J usage is TRBJ2-5; 9 bases align to TRBD2. V shed 0 bases, J shed 2 bases, and the junction held 16 bases outside the gene matches. Germline CDR1 reads MGHRA; CDR2 reads YSYEKL. CDR3 length: 20 amino acids. The CDR3 coding sequence is TGCGCCAGCAGCCAAGACGGGTCATCTAGCGGGAAAGGGGGACAAGAGACCCAGTACTTC. This translates into CASSQDGSSSGKGGQETQYF.

This chain links TRBV30 with TRBJ1-1, with 7 bases identical to TRBD1. V trimming: 0 bases; J trimming: 4 bases; junction bases outside the gene matches: 11. This CDR3 contains 16 residues. Germline V gene sequence: CDR1 GTSNPN, CDR2 SVGIG (reference sequence). The CDR3 here is CAWSVPNVTGSTEAFF. The CDR3 DNA sequence: TGTGCCTGGAGTGTACCCAATGTGACAGGGTCCACTGAAGCTTTCTTT. The complete variable domain, with remaining parts taken from reference TRBV30 and TRBJ1-1, reads SQTIHQWPATLVQPVGSPLSLECTVEGTSNPNLYWYRQAAGRGLQLLFYSVGIGQISSEVPQNLSASRPQDRQFILSSKKLLLSDSGFYLCAWSVPNVTGSTEAFFGQGTRLTVV.

The genes are TRBV4-1 and TRBJ2-2; tentative D call: TRBD2 (7 bases). The CDR3 covers 19 residues. Deletions cut 0 bases from V and 0 bases from J, with 17 bases between. In germline, CDR1 is MGHRA, CDR2 YSYEKL. Here the CDR3 reads CASSQDRRGRDANTGELFF. The CDR3 nucleotides read TGCGCCAGCAGCCAAGATCGGAGGGGGAGGGACGCGAACACCGGGGAGCTGTTTTTT.

The rearrangement links TRBV30 to TRBJ1-5; D unresolved. The CDR3 extends over 13 amino acids. CDR1 and CDR2 (germline): GTSNPN, SVGIG (reference sequence). V lost 0 bases to trimming and J lost 9 bases, with 12 bases between them. The CDR3 nucleotides read TGTGCCTGGAGTGTACCAGGTATTAGGCCCCAGCATTTT. Translation: CAWSVPGIRPQHF.

The genes are TRBV4-3 and TRBJ2-7; a weak D match, TRBD2 (5 bases). V shed 1 base and J shed 6 bases, with 19 bases lying between them. The CDR3 consists of 16 residues. CDR1 is LGHNA, CDR2 YSLEER, per germline. The CDR3 nucleotides read TGCGCCAGCAGCCAAGTTTTCGGGCGTTTCGGGGTCGAGCAGTACTTC. Protein product: CASSQVFGRFGVEQYF.

This chain connects TRBV6-1 to TRBJ2-5, with TRBD2 as a possible D gene (6 bases). Germline V CDR1 and CDR2: MNHNS, SASEGT. Trimming cost V 8 bases and J 0 bases, with 19 bases left between them. The CDR3 contains 16 residues. The chain's CDR3 is CASRVRERAHQETQYF. CDR3 in DNA: TGTGCCAGCCGTGTCCGGGAGCGGGCCCACCAAGAGACCCAGTACTTC.

The chain employs TRBV30 and TRBJ2-5, with D perhaps matching TRBD1 (5 bases). The germline V gene has CDR1 GTSNPN and CDR2 SVGIG (reference sequence). V lost 0 bases and J lost 3, with 14 bases in between. The CDR3 covers 15 residues. The CDR3: CAWSVGQGREETQYF. In DNA form, the CDR3 reads TGTGCCTGGAGTGTAGGGCAGGGCCGAGAAGAGACCCAGTACTTC.

The sample holds one count of this clone. The chain carries TRBV11-2 and TRBJ2-7, with D uncertain. Trimming stripped 1 base from V and 4 bases from J, with 8 bases between. The CDR3 covers 13 residues. Germline CDR1 is SGHAT and CDR2 is FQNNGV. The DNA of the CDR3 is TGTGCCAGCAGCTTAGTTCTACCGTACGAGCAGTACTTC. Translated, it gives CASSLVLPYEQYF.

V usage is TRBV13 and J usage is TRBJ2-3; 12 nucleotides agree with TRBD2. CDR1 and CDR2 (germline): PRHDT, FYEKMQ (reference sequence). After removal of 5 bases from V and 6 bases from J, the junction contained 6 bases not matched to a gene. The CDR3 loop spans 15 amino acids. The CDR3 region is CASSPWTSGDDTQYF. The CDR3, as DNA: TGTGCCAGCAGCCCGTGGACTAGCGGGGATGATACGCAGTATTTT.

This clone was counted a few times. The chain recombines TRBV4-1 with TRBJ2-7; 8 nucleotides match TRBD1. CDR1 and CDR2 (germline): MGHRA, YSYEKL. J gave up 6 bases and V 4 bases, and 11 bases lay outside the gene matches. This CDR3 is built from 15 residues. CDR3 region: CASSPPGQGFSEQYF. CDR3 coding DNA: TGCGCCAGCAGCCCCCCCGGACAGGGATTTTCCGAGCAGTACTTC.

V is TRBV19 and J is TRBJ1-5; a possible D gene is TRBD1 (6 bases). The V end was cut by 8 bases, the J end by 0 bases, with 26 bases between. The CDR3 length is 19 residues. Germline lookup yields CDR1 LNHDA and CDR2 SQIVND (reference sequence). The CDR3 sequence is CASQYRGGDRPLSNQPQHF. CDR3 DNA: TGTGCCAGTCAGTATAGGGGGGGCGACAGACCCCTTAGCAATCAGCCCCAGCATTTT.

The CDR3 DNA reads TGTGCCAGCAGCCAACAAGCGGGGGACCGATACGAGCAGTACTTC. This codes for CASSQQAGDRYEQYF. The V gene is TRBV5-4, the J gene TRBJ2-7; TRBD2 aligns across 8 bases. Losses at the gene ends were 4 bases for V and 4 bases for J; bases not matched to a gene: 10. The CDR3 runs to 15 residues. Germline lookup yields CDR1 SGHNT and CDR2 YYREEE (reference sequence).

This chain connects TRBV5-6 to TRBJ2-7, with D possibly being TRBD2 (5 bases). The germline CDR1 and CDR2 sequences are SGHDT and YYEEEE. The CDR3 runs 17 residues. Trimming pared 1 base from V and 0 bases from J, leaving 17 bases between. DNA of the CDR3: TGTGCCAGCAGCTTGACTAGTTCACCCCCTTCCTCCTACGAGCAGTACTTC. Encoded protein: CASSLTSSPPSSYEQYF.

This clone was detected only a few times. This chain joins TRBV10-3 and TRBJ2-3; D is unclear. Trimming left V 3 bases short and J 0 bases short, with 19 bases between. The CDR3 spans 18 residues. CDR1 is ENHRY and CDR2 is SYGVKD in the germline V gene. The CDR3 DNA reads TGTGCCATCAGTGACAAGATATGTCGACACACTAGCACAGATACGCAGTATTTT. Translating it yields CAISDKICRHTSTDTQYF.

The chain links TRBV5-4 to TRBJ2-2; D remains unclear. Per germline, CDR1 SGHNT and CDR2 YYREEE (reference sequence). V shed 5 bases and J shed 0 bases, with 11 bases lying between them. This CDR3 is 15 amino acids long. The CDR3 DNA is TGTGCCAGCAGGCAGGTCAACACGAACACCGGGGAGCTGTTTTTT. Its translation is CASRQVNTNTGELFF.

The CDR3 protein is CASSFPRFMNTEAFF. CDR3 in DNA: TGTGCCAGCAGCTTTCCCAGGTTCATGAACACTGAAGCTTTCTTT. The V and J genes are TRBV5-6 and TRBJ1-1, with unresolved D. V gave up 2 bases and J gave up 0 bases, with 11 bases separating them. This CDR3 region has 15 residues. The germline V gene encodes CDR1 SGHDT and CDR2 YYEEEE.

V gene TRBV2 combines with J gene TRBJ1-1; possible D gene TRBD1, 5 bases. The CDR3 consists of 15 residues. Germline CDR1 and CDR2: SNHLY and FYNNEI. Trimming left V 11 bases short and J 1 base short, with 20 bases between. This CDR3 reads CAGDPGGHSNTEAFF. The CDR3 DNA reads as TGTGCCGGCGACCCCGGCGGACACTCGAACACTGAAGCTTTCTTT.

This chain uses TRBV29-1 with TRBJ1-1; 10 nucleotides agree with TRBD1. CDR3 length: 15 residues. Unmatched junction bases numbered 3, after V lost 1 base and J lost 1 base. Germline V gives CDR1 SQVTM, CDR2 ANQGSEA. CDR3 nucleotides: TGCAGCGTTGAAGCGGGGACAGGGGAGAACACTGAAGCTTTCTTT. Translation gives CSVEAGTGENTEAFF.

V and J are TRBV4-1 and TRBJ2-3; 9 nucleotides align to TRBD1. Germline V lookup: CDR1 MGHRA, CDR2 YSYEKL. Trimming removed 4 bases from V and 3 bases from J; junction bases left unmatched: 8. This CDR3 is 16 amino acids long. The CDR3 spells CASSLRQGVRTDTQYF. Written as DNA, the CDR3 is TGCGCCAGCAGCCTCCGACAGGGGGTAAGGACAGATACGCAGTATTTT.